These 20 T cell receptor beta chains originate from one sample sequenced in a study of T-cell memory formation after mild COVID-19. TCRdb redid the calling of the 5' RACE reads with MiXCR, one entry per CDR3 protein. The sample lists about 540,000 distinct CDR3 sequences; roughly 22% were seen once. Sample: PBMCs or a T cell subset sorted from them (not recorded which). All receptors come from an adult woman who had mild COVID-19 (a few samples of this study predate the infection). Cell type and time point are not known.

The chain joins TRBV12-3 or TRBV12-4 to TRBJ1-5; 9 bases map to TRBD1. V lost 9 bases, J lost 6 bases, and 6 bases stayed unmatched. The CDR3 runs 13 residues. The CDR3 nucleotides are TGTGCCAGTACCACAGGGGGCGGTCAGCCCCAGCATTTT. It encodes CASTTGGGQPQHF.

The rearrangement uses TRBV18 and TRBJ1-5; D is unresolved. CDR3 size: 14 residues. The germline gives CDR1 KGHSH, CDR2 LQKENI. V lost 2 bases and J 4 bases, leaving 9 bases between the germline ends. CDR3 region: CASSPGVQNQPQHF. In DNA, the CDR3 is TGTGCCAGCTCACCAGGGGTCCAAAATCAGCCCCAGCATTTT.

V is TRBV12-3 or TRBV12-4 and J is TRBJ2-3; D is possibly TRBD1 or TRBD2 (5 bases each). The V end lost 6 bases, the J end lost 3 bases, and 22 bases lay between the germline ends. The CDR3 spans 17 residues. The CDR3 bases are TGTGCCAGCAGCCCCCCGAGGGGCGGCCCGTCAACAGATACGCAGTATTTT. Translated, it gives CASSPPRGGPSTDTQYF.

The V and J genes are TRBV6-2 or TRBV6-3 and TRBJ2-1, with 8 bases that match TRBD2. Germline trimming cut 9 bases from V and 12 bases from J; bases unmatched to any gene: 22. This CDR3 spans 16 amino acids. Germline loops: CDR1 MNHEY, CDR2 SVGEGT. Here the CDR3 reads CARRITRLARPRGQFF. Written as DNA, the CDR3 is TGTGCCAGACGGATCACTCGACTAGCGAGACCCAGGGGGCAGTTCTTC.

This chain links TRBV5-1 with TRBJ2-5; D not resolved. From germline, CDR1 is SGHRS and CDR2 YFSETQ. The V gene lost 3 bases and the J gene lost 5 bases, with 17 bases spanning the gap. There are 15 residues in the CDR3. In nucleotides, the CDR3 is TGCGCCAGCAGCTCTGGACGAAGGAGTTCGGAGACCCAGTACTTC. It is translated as CASSSGRRSSETQYF.

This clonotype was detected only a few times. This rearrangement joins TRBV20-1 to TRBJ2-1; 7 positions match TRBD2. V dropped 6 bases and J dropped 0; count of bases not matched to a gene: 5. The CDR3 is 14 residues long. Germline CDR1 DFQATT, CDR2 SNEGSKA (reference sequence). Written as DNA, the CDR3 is TGCAGTGCCTATAGCGGGCACTCCTACAATGAGCAGTTCTTC. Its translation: CSAYSGHSYNEQFF.

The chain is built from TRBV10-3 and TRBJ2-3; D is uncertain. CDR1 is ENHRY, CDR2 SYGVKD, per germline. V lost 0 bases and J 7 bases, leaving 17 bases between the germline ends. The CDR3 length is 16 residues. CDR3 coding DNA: TGTGCCATCAGTGAGTCATTGGGGTCCGTTACGAATACGCAGTATTTT. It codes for CAISESLGSVTNTQYF.

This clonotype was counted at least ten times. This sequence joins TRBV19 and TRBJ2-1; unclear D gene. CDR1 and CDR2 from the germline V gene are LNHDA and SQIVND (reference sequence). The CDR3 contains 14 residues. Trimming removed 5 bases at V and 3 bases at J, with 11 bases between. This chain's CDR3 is CASSSGGDYNEQFF. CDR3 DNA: TGTGCCAGTAGTTCAGGCGGCGACTACAATGAGCAGTTCTTC.

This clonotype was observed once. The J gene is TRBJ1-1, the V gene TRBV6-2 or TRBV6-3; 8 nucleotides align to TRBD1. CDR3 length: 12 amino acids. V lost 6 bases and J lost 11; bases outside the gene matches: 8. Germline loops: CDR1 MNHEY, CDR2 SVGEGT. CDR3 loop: CASSQQGEHAFF. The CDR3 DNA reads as TGTGCCAGCAGCCAACAGGGGGAACACGCTTTCTTT.

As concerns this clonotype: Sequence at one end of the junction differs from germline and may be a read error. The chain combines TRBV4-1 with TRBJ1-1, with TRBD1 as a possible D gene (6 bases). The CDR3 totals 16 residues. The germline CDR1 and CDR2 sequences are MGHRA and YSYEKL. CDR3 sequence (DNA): TGCGCCAGCAGACAAGGACCAGGGAGGGGGTACACTGAAGCTTTCTTT. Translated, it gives CASRQGPGRGYTEAFF.

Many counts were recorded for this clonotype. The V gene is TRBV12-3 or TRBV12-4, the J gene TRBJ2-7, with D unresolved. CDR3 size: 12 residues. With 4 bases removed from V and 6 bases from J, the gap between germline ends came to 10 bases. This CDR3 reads CASSWGGGEQYF. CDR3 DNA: TGTGCCAGCAGTTGGGGTGGCGGCGAGCAGTACTTC.

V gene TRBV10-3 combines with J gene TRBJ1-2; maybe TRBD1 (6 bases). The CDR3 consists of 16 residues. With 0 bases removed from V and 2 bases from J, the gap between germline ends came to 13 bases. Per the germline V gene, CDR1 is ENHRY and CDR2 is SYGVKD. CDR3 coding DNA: TGTGCCATCAGTGAGTCGCCCAGGGGACTCAACTATGGCTACACCTTC. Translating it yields CAISESPRGLNYGYTF.

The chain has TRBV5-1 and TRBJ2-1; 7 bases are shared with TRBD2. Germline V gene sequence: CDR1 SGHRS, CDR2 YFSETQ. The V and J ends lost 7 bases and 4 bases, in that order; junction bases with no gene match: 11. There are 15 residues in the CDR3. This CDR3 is CASGWDGGMYNEQFF. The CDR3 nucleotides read TGCGCCAGCGGCTGGGACGGGGGGATGTACAATGAGCAGTTCTTC.

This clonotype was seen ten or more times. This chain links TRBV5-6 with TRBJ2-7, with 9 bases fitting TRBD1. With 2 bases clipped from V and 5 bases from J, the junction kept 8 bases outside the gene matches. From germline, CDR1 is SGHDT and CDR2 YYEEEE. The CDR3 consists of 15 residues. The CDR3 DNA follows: TGTGCCAGCAGCTTTACCGGGACAGGGTACCACGAGCAGTACTTC. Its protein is CASSFTGTGYHEQYF.

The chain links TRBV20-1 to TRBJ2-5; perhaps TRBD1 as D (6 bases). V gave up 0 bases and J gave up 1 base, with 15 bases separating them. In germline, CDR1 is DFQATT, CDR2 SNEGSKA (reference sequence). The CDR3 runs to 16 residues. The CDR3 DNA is TGCAGTGCTAGAGATTGGGGTCAGGGGAGCCAAGAGACCCAGTACTTC. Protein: CSARDWGQGSQETQYF.

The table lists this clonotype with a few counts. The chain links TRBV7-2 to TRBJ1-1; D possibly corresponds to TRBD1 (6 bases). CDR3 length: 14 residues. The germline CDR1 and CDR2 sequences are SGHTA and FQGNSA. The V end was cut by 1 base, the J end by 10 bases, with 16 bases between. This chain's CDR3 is CASSLVVGGRGAFF. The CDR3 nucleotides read TGTGCCAGCAGCTTAGTGGTTGGGGGCCGCGGAGCTTTCTTT. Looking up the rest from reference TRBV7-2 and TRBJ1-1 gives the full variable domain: GAGVSQSPSNKVTEKGKDVELRCDPISGHTALYWYRQSLGQGLEFLIYFQGNSAPDKSGLPSDRFSAERTGGSVSTLTIQRTQQEDSAVYLCASSLVVGGRGAFFGQGTRLTVV.

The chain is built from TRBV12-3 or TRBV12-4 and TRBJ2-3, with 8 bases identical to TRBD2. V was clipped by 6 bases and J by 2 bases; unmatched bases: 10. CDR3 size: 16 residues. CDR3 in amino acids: CASRGFSGVDTDTQYF. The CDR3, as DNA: TGTGCCAGCAGGGGATTTAGCGGGGTCGACACAGATACGCAGTATTTT.

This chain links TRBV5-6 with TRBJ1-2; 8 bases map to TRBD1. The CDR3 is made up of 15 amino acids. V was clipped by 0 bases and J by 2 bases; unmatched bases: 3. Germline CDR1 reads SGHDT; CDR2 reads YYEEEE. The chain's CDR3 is CASSLGGQGNYGYTF. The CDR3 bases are TGTGCCAGCAGCTTGGGAGGACAGGGCAACTATGGCTACACCTTC.

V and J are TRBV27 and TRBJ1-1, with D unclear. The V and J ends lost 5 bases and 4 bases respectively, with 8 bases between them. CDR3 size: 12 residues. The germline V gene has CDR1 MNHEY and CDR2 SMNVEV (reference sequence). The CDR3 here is CASSGVSTEAFF. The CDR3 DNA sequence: TGTGCCAGCAGTGGAGTTTCCACTGAAGCTTTCTTT.

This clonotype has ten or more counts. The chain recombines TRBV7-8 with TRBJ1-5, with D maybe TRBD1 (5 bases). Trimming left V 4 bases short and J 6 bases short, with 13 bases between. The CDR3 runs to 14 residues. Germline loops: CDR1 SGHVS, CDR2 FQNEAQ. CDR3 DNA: TGTGCCAGCAGCTCACACGTGGGGGGTCAGCCCCAGCATTTT. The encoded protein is CASSSHVGGQPQHF.